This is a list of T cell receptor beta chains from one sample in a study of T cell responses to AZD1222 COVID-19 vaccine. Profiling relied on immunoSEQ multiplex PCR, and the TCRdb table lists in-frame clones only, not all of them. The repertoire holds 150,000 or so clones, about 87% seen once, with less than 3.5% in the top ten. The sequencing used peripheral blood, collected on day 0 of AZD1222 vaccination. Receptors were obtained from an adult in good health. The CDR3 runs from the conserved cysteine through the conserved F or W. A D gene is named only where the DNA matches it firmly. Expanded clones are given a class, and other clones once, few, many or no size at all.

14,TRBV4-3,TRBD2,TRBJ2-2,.,TGCGCCAGCATGACTAGCTGGAACACCGGGGAGCTGTTTTTT,CASMTSWNTGELFF
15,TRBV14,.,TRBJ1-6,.,TGTGCCAGCAGCCAAGGCAGCTCCTATAATTCACCCCTCCACTTT,CASSQGSSYNSPLHF
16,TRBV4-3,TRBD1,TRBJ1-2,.,TGCGCCAGCAGCCGCGGGACAGGGGGCTCTAACTATGGCTACACCTTC,CASSRGTGGSNYGYTF
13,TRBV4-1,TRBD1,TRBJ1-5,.,TGCGCCAGCAGCCTGGACAGGGGCCAGCCCCAGCATTTT,CASSLDRGQPQHF
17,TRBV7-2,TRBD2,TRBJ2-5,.,TGTGCCAGCAGCGGCCTAGCGGGGATTGGAAGGGGGGAGACCCAGTACTTC,CASSGLAGIGRGETQYF
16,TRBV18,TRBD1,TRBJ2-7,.,TGTGCCAGCTCACCTCTCCGGGACAGGGATCTCTACGAGCAGTACTTC,CASSPLRDRDLYEQYF
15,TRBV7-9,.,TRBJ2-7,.,TGTGCCAGCAGCCCCCGGGGCCCATCGGGGTACGAGCAGTACTTC,CASSPRGPSGYEQYF
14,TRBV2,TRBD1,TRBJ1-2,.,TGTGCCAGCACCGACAGGGGGGCGGACTATGGCTACACCTTC,CASTDRGADYGYTF
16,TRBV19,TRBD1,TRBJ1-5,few,TGTGCCAGTAGTAACACAGGGGGGGCAAGCAATCAGCCCCAGCATTTT,CASSNTGGASNQPQHF
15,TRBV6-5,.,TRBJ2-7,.,TGTGCCAGCAGTAATCTTTTGGGGCCCCACTACGAGCAGTACTTC,CASSNLLGPHYEQYF
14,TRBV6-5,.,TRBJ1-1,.,TGTGCCAGCAGTCGTGGGACGGGCAGTGGTGAAGCTTTCTTT,CASSRGTGSGEAFF
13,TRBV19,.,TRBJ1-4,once,TGTGCCAGTAGGTCCGGCTATAATGAAAAACTGTTTTTT,CASRSGYNEKLFF
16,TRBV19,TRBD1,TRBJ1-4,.,TGTGCCAGTAGTCCGCTTACAGGGGGGGCTAATGAAAAACTGTTTTTT,CASSPLTGGANEKLFF
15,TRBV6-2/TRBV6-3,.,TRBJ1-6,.,TGTGCCAGCAGTTTTTTTGGGGGGTATGTACCACCCCTCCACTTT,CASSFFGGYVPPLHF
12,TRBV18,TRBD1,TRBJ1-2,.,TGTGCCAGCTCACCAACAGGGGATGGCTACACCTTC,CASSPTGDGYTF
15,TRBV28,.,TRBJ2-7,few,TGTGCCAGCAGTCCTCGGGACGTAGTATGGTACGAGCAGTACTTC,CASSPRDVVWYEQYF
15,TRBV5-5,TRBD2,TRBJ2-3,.,TGTGCCAGCAGCCGACTAAGCGGGGGGACAGATACGCAGTATTTT,CASSRLSGGTDTQYF
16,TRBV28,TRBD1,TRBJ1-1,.,TGTGCCAGCAGCCCCAGGGGACAGGGGAGGAATACTGAAGCTTTCTTT,CASSPRGQGRNTEAFF
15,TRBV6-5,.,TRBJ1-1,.,TGTGCCAGCAGGAGGGAGTTAGTGGATAACACTGAAGCTTTCTTT,CASRRELVDNTEAFF
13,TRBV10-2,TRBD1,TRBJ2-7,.,TGCGCCAGCAGAAGTGCAGGGGGATACGAGCAGTACTTC,CASRSAGGYEQYF
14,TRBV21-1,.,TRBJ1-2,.,TGTGCCAGCAGCGCCCGCAGGGGGCACCATGGCTACACCTTC,CASSARRGHHGYTF
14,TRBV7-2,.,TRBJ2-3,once,TGTGCCAGCACCGAGGGGTGGGGGGTGGATACGCAGTATTTT,CASTEGWGVDTQYF
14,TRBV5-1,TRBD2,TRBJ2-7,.,TGCGCCAGCAGCTGGGGACTAACAACCTACGAGCAGTACTTC,CASSWGLTTYEQYF
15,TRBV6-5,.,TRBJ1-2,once,TGTGCCAGCAGTCCCCCTAGGGGGTCCGTCTATGGCTACACCTTC,CASSPPRGSVYGYTF
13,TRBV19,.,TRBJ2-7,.,TGTGCCAGTAGTATAGGGATCGCCTACGAGCAGTACTTC,CASSIGIAYEQYF
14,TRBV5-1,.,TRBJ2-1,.,TGCGCCAGCACCGGGACGAAGACCTTCAATGAGCAGTTCTTC,CASTGTKTFNEQFF
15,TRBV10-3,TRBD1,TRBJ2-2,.,TGTGCCATCAGTGTGGGACAGGCAGACACCGGGGAGCTGTTTTTT,CAISVGQADTGELFF
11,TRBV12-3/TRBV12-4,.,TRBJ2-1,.,TGTGCCAGCAGTCGATACAATGAGCAGTTCTTC,CASSRYNEQFF
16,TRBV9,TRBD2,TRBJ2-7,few,TGTGCCAGCAGCGTAGAGGCTAGCGGGGCCCCGGGGGAGCAGTACTTC,CASSVEASGAPGEQYF
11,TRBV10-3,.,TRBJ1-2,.,TGTGCCATCACTGGGGGATATGGCTACACCTTC,CAITGGYGYTF
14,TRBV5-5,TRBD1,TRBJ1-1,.,TGTGCCAGCAGTGGGACAGCGTTGAACACTGAAGCTTTCTTT,CASSGTALNTEAFF
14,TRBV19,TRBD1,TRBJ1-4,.,TGTGCCAGTAGGGAACAGGGGGCGGACGAAAAACTGTTTTTT,CASREQGADEKLFF
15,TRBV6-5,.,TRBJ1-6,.,TGTGCCAGCTCCGCGGGTGCATCTGGCCTGTCACCCCTCCACTTT,CASSAGASGLSPLHF
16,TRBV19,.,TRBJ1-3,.,TGTGCCAGTAGTCCATCACGACGGGTTTCTGGAAACACCATATATTTT,CASSPSRRVSGNTIYF
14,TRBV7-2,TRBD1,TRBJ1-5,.,TGTGCCAGCAGCTATGGACAGGGAGGTCAGCCCCAGCATTTT,CASSYGQGGQPQHF
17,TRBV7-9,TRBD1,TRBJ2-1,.,TGTGCCAGCAGCCCTCGGACAGGGGGAAGGACCTACAATGAGCAGTTCTTC,CASSPRTGGRTYNEQFF
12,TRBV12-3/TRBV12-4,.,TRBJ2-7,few,TGTGCCAGCAGTCCGAGCTCCTACGAGCAGTACTTC,CASSPSSYEQYF
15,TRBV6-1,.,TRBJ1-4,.,TGTGCCAGCAGTGACGCGGTGCGGACTAATGAAAAACTGTTTTTT,CASSDAVRTNEKLFF
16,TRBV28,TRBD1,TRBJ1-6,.,TGTGCCAGCAGCTCTCCCGGGGGGACAGGTACTTCACCCCTCCACTTT,CASSSPGGTGTSPLHF
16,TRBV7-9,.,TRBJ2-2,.,TGTGCCAGCAGCTTACCTTCGGGGGCGGGCACCGGGGAGCTGTTTTTT,CASSLPSGAGTGELFF
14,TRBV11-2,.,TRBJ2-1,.,TGTGCCAGCAGCCAAAACAACCCCTACAATGAGCAGTTCTTC,CASSQNNPYNEQFF
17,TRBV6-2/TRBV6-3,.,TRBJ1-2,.,TGTGCCAGCAGTACTCAGGGACGGATAATCCCGCTTCGCGGCTACACCTTC,CASSTQGRIIPLRGYTF
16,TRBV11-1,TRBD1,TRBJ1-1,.,TGTGCCAGCAGCTTACCACTGGGACAGGGTAGGACTGAAGCTTTCTTT,CASSLPLGQGRTEAFF
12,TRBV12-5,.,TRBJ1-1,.,TGTGCTAGTGAACCCAGTAGGGTTGAAGCTTTCTTT,CASEPSRVEAFF
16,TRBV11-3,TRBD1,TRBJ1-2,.,TGTGCCAGCAGCTGCGGGCCCGAGGACAGGGGCGATGGCTACACCTTC,CASSCGPEDRGDGYTF
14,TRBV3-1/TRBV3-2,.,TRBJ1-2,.,TGTGCCAGCAGCCAAGATTTGATAGGCGGTGGCTACACCTTC,CASSQDLIGGGYTF
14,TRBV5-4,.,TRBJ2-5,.,TGTGCCAGCAGCTCTGAGGGGGGGTTGAAGACCCAGTACTTC,CASSSEGGLKTQYF
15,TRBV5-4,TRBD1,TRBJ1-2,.,TGTGCCAGCAGATCAGACAGGGTTCTACGATATGGCTACACCTTC,CASRSDRVLRYGYTF
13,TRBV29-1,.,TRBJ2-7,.,TGCAGCGTTGAAACCGATAGCTCCTACGAGCAGTACTTC,CSVETDSSYEQYF
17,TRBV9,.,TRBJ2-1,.,TGTGCCAGCAGCGTACCAAGTCCAGCTGGGGGATCATATGAGCAGTTCTTC,CASSVPSPAGGSYEQFF
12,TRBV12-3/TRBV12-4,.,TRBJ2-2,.,TGTGCCAGCAGTTTGGGTATTGCGGAGCTGTTTTTT,CASSLGIAELFF
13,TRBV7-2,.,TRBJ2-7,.,TGTGCCAGCAGCCTTGGTTGGCAGGCCGAGCAGTACTTC,CASSLGWQAEQYF
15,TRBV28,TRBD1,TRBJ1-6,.,TGTGCCAGCAGCTCGGGACAGGTTGGCAATTCACCCCTCCACTTT,CASSSGQVGNSPLHF
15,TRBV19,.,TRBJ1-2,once,TGTGCCAGTAGTATAGTTCCAGCGAGCATATATGGCTACACCTTC,CASSIVPASIYGYTF
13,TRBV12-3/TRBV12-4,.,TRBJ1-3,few,TGTGCCAGCCTCAGGGCGGTGGGAAACACCATATATTTT,CASLRAVGNTIYF